This T cell receptor beta chain derives from a study of blood T cell repertoires in COVID-19. Study details: Sites across the United States, Italy and Spain contributed samples from acute and convalescent COVID-19. In each case, the material was cDNA or gDNA derived from T cells, B-cell-depleted T cells, or PBMCs.

Authors' processing steps: By means of reference gene primer amplification, nucleated cell counts were estimated. Assay used: immunoSEQ multiplex PCR; TCRdb lists only in-frame clones, some missing. The D gene and trimming were derived from the DNA, and the V and J assignments and clone size from that table. The profile covers 150,000 to 200,000 clones, with roughly 80% appearing a single time and more than 1.5% taken by the ten largest. V was trimmed by 4 bases and J by 2 bases, leaving 9 bases between them. This CDR3 region has 14 residues. CDR1 and CDR2 from the germline V gene are LNHDA and SQIVND (reference sequence).

The receptor comes from a human donor in a cohort sampled during active COVID-19. Sequences were obtained from peripheral blood. This chain links TRBV19 with TRBJ2-1; tentatively, D is TRBD1 (5 bases). CDR3 loop: CASSNRKPYNEQFF. The CDR3 coding sequence is TGTGCCAGTAGTAACAGGAAACCCTACAATGAGCAGTTCTTC.